One and the same sample provided the 32 T cell receptor beta chains below, sequenced in a study of T cells after yellow fever vaccination. MiXCR was run by TCRdb on the 5' RACE reads, yielding one entry per CDR3 protein. This sample yields 300,000 or so distinct CDR3 sequences, of which 10% to 15% are seen a single time; approximately 0.49% belongs to the top ten. The source material was CD4+ T cells sorted from PBMCs, sampled 45 days after the yellow fever booster vaccination. These receptors were taken from a young man who received the YFV17D yellow fever vaccine.

This clonotype was detected only a few times. This rearrangement joins TRBV7-2 to TRBJ1-4; D ambiguous. There are 16 residues in the CDR3. CDR1 and CDR2 from the germline V gene are SGHTA and FQGNSA. The V end was cut by 1 base, the J end by 0 bases, with 9 bases between. The CDR3 spells CASSLVHTATNEKLFF. CDR3 bases: TGTGCCAGCAGCTTAGTTCATACAGCAACTAATGAAAAACTGTTTTTT.

This clonotype was counted between two and nine times. V usage is TRBV7-2 and J usage is TRBJ2-1; D not certain. The CDR3 consists of 12 residues. CDR1 and CDR2 from the germline V gene are SGHTA and FQGNSA. Trimming cost V 6 bases and J 8 bases, with 11 bases left between them. DNA for the CDR3: TGTGCCAGCAGTCTGAGGTCCTATGAGCAGTTCTTC. As protein: CASSLRSYEQFF.

This clonotype was observed a few times. The V gene is TRBV12-3 or TRBV12-4, the J gene TRBJ2-7; possibly TRBD1 for D (5 bases). This CDR3 region has 15 residues. The V and J ends lost 6 bases and 4 bases respectively, with 19 bases between them. CDR3 residues: CASRLDNSLGYEQYF. The CDR3 nucleotides are TGTGCCAGCAGACTGGACAACTCACTGGGATACGAGCAGTACTTC.

This clonotype came up a few times. The rearrangement joins TRBV5-6 to TRBJ2-7; possible D gene TRBD1, 5 bases. Trimming left V 1 base short and J 4 bases short, with 12 bases between. The CDR3 covers 14 residues. CDR1 is SGHDT and CDR2 is YYEEEE in the germline V gene. CDR3 region: CASSLRRGFYEQYF. CDR3 bases: TGTGCCAGCAGCTTGCGTAGGGGATTTTACGAGCAGTACTTC. The whole variable domain, filled in from reference TRBV5-6 and TRBJ2-7, reads DAGVTQSPTHLIKTRGQQVTLRCSPKSGHDTVSWYQQALGQGPQFIFQYYEEEERQRGNFPDRFSGHQFPNYSSELNVNALLLGDSALYLCASSLRRGFYEQYFGPGTRLTVT.

This clonotype was counted a few times. The V call is TRBV30, the J call TRBJ2-4, with D unresolved. The CDR3 sequence is 11 residues long. Germline assignment: CDR1 GTSNPN and CDR2 SVGIG (reference sequence). V was pared by 3 bases and J by 8 bases, with 8 bases between. The CDR3 loop is CAWRKMDIQYF. CDR3 nucleotide sequence: TGTGCCTGGAGGAAGATGGACATTCAGTACTTC.

The chain carries TRBV20-1 and TRBJ2-2; D call uncertain. V shed 3 bases and J shed 1 base, with 9 bases lying between them. Germline V lookup: CDR1 DFQATT, CDR2 SNEGSKA (reference sequence). The CDR3 spans 14 residues. DNA for the CDR3: TGCAGTGCTAGCACCCTAAGGAACACCGGGGAGCTGTTTTTT. It encodes CSASTLRNTGELFF.

J is TRBJ2-2 and V is TRBV12-3 or TRBV12-4, with unresolved D. The CDR3 totals 13 residues. Trimming pared 8 bases from V and 1 base from J, leaving 8 bases between. CDR3 DNA: TGTGCCAGCTCAGAACAGAACACCGGGGAGCTGTTTTTT. As protein: CASSEQNTGELFF.

This clonotype was found a few times. The chain employs TRBV5-5 and TRBJ2-3; 8 bases line up with TRBD2. V trimming: 0 bases; J trimming: 1 base; junction bases outside the gene matches: 7. The CDR3 contains 17 residues. Germline V gives CDR1 SGHKS, CDR2 YYEKEE (reference sequence). CDR3 nucleotides: TGTGCCAGCAGCTTGGGTCTGACGGGACTAGGCACAGATACGCAGTATTTT. Amino acids: CASSLGLTGLGTDTQYF.

V and J are TRBV27 and TRBJ2-1; D is uncertain. This CDR3 has 11 residues. The germline V gene encodes CDR1 MNHEY and CDR2 SMNVEV (reference sequence). Between the trimmed V and J ends, which lost 8 bases and 8 bases, there was a span of 10 bases. Written as DNA, the CDR3 is TGTGCCAGCTACTTTCAACATGAGCAGTTCTTC. Translated, it gives CASYFQHEQFF.

V and J are TRBV12-3 or TRBV12-4 and TRBJ1-2; D is perhaps TRBD1 (6 bases). V was clipped by 7 bases and J by 4 bases, with 13 bases between them. CDR3 length: 13 amino acids. The DNA for the CDR3 is TGTGCCAGCAATCCGACAGGAGGCTATGGCTACACCTTC. Translated: CASNPTGGYGYTF.

This clonotype was observed a few times. The chain employs TRBV5-1 and TRBJ2-1; a possible D gene is TRBD2 (5 bases). The CDR3 consists of 11 residues. Between the trimmed V and J ends, which lost 5 bases and 12 bases, there was a span of 12 bases. CDR1 is SGHRS, CDR2 YFSETQ, per germline. This chain's CDR3 is CASRTGVLQFF. The CDR3 DNA reads TGCGCCAGCAGGACCGGGGTGCTGCAGTTCTTC.

This clonotype occurred a few times. The chain combines TRBV7-2 with TRBJ1-6, with 10 bases matching TRBD1. CDR3 length: 15 amino acids. V trimming: 3 bases; J trimming: 6 bases; junction bases outside the gene matches: 2. The germline V gene encodes CDR1 SGHTA and CDR2 FQGNSA. The CDR3 loop reads CASSFRTGGNSPLHF. CDR3 DNA sequence: TGTGCCAGCAGCTTCCGGACAGGGGGTAATTCACCCCTCCACTTT.

The V gene is TRBV20-1, the J gene TRBJ2-3, with D possibly being TRBD1 (6 bases). In germline, CDR1 is DFQATT, CDR2 SNEGSKA (reference sequence). Trimming shortened V by 6 bases and J by 6 bases, and 16 bases separated the two germline ends. The CDR3 covers 13 residues. This CDR3 reads CSARGGVVDTQYF. In DNA, the CDR3 is TGCAGTGCCAGGGGCGGAGTAGTGGATACGCAGTATTTT.

The chain is built from TRBV5-1 and TRBJ2-1; D is unresolved. This CDR3 has 13 residues. The germline CDR1 and CDR2 sequences are SGHRS and YFSETQ. Trimming took off 4 bases at V and 3 bases at J, with 8 bases between the two ends. Here the CDR3 DNA reads TGCGCCAGCAGCATTGGAGACTACAATGAGCAGTTCTTC. Its translation is CASSIGDYNEQFF.

This clonotype has only one observation. This sequence joins TRBV12-5 and TRBJ2-1, with TRBD1 matching 8 bases. Trimming removed 6 bases from V and 9 bases from J; junction bases left unmatched: 10. The V gene's germline CDR1 is LGHNT and CDR2 FRNRAP. CDR3 size: 14 residues. CDR3 nucleotide sequence: TGTGCTAGTGGCGACAGGGGACTGGGCCGTGAGCAGTTCTTC. Translated, it gives CASGDRGLGREQFF.

This clonotype was counted only a few times. The CDR3 DNA is TGTGCCACCGCCGGGACTAGCGGATCCAATGAGCAGTTCTTC. This translates into CATAGTSGSNEQFF. The chain uses TRBV24-1 and TRBJ2-1; TRBD2 matches at 11 bases. Per the germline V gene, CDR1 is KGHDR and CDR2 is SFDVKD. V gave up 9 bases and J gave up 6 bases; unmatched junction bases: 6. This CDR3 region has 14 residues.

The rearrangement joins TRBV20-1 to TRBJ2-1; D is undetermined. Germline V gene sequence: CDR1 DFQATT, CDR2 SNEGSKA (reference sequence). CDR3 length equals 13 residues. Trimming left V 5 bases short and J 0 bases short, with 8 bases between. The CDR3 DNA reads as TGCAGTGCTTCTCCGGGCTCCTACAATGAGCAGTTCTTC. Its protein is CSASPGSYNEQFF.

The chain is built from TRBV5-4 and TRBJ2-1, with 8 bases matching TRBD1. J lost 11 bases, V lost 2 bases, and 9 bases had no gene match. From germline, CDR1 is SGHNT and CDR2 YYREEE (reference sequence). The CDR3 consists of 14 residues. In DNA form, the CDR3 reads TGTGCCAGCAGCTTAGGACAGGGAGAGGGGCAGCAGTTCTTC. Its protein is CASSLGQGEGQQFF.

The chain uses TRBV5-1 and TRBJ2-5, with TRBD2 identical over 8 bases. With 0 bases clipped from V and 2 bases from J, the junction kept 9 bases outside the gene matches. Germline CDR1 SGHRS, CDR2 YFSETQ. The CDR3 runs 17 residues. In DNA, the CDR3 is TGCGCCAGCAGCTTGGACGGGAGGGCCCTCAGGCAAGAGACCCAGTACTTC. Protein: CASSLDGRALRQETQYF.

This chain uses TRBV10-3 with TRBJ2-4, with D uncertain. CDR1 and CDR2 from the germline V gene are ENHRY and SYGVKD. This CDR3 comprises 13 residues. Trimming took 4 bases from V and 6 from J, leaving 10 bases between them. The CDR3 sequence: CAISAGGRNIQYF. DNA of the CDR3: TGTGCCATCAGTGCGGGCGGAAGAAACATTCAGTACTTC.

This clonotype turned up a few times. This chain joins TRBV12-3 or TRBV12-4 and TRBJ2-7; perhaps TRBD1 as D (6 bases). This CDR3 contains 12 residues. Deletions cut 8 bases from V and 3 bases from J, with 11 bases between. For the CDR3, the DNA is TGTGCCAGCGGGGACACCAACTACGAGCAGTACTTC. Translated, it gives CASGDTNYEQYF.

With respect to this clonotype: The junction shows a germline mismatch at one end, possibly a read error. CDR3 region: CASCFTSAGSGTGELFF. In DNA form, the CDR3 reads TGTGCCAGCTGCTTTACCTCCGCAGGGAGTGGTACCGGGGAGCTGTTTTTT. The rearrangement links TRBV7-9 to TRBJ2-2, with D perhaps matching TRBD1 or TRBD2 (5 bases each). This CDR3 spans 17 amino acids. CDR1 and CDR2 (germline): SEHNR, FQNEAQ (reference sequence).

This clonotype has more than one count but fewer than ten. The chain employs TRBV5-4 and TRBJ2-5; TRBD2 aligns across 14 bases. This CDR3 contains 17 residues. Trimming took 4 bases from V and 5 from J; bases not matched to a gene: 10. Looked up from germline, CDR1 is SGHNT and CDR2 is YYREEE (reference sequence). CDR3 sequence (DNA): TGTGCCAGCAGCCCTAGACTAGCGGGAGGGCGTGGGGAGACCCAGTACTTC. Translating it yields CASSPRLAGGRGETQYF.

This clonotype was seen more than once but under ten times. V is TRBV18 and J is TRBJ2-2; D perhaps matches TRBD1 (5 bases). From germline, CDR1 is KGHSH and CDR2 LQKENI. CDR3 size: 15 residues. Trimming stripped 3 bases from V and 4 bases from J, with 12 bases between. Here the CDR3 reads CASSPMTVSTGELFF. The CDR3, as DNA: TGTGCCAGCTCACCTATGACAGTGTCCACCGGGGAGCTGTTTTTT. Drawing the rest from reference TRBV18 and TRBJ2-2, the complete variable domain is NAGVMQNPRHLVRRRGQEARLRCSPMKGHSHVYWYRQLPEEGLKFMVYLQKENIIDESGMPKERFSAEFPKEGPSILRIQQVVRGDSAAYFCASSPMTVSTGELFFGEGSRLTVL.

The chain joins TRBV20-1 to TRBJ2-7, with 7 nucleotides matching TRBD2. V was clipped by 2 bases and J by 3 bases; unmatched bases: 1. The germline gives CDR1 DFQATT, CDR2 SNEGSKA (reference sequence). The CDR3 is 12 amino acids. This CDR3 is CSARPSGYEQYF. In DNA, the CDR3 is TGCAGTGCTAGACCTAGCGGCTACGAGCAGTACTTC.

V usage is TRBV30 and J usage is TRBJ2-3, with D tentatively TRBD2 (5 bases). The V gene's germline CDR1 is GTSNPN and CDR2 SVGIG (reference sequence). This CDR3 contains 14 residues. Trimming took 3 bases from V and 8 from J, leaving 18 bases between them. The CDR3 nucleotides read TGTGCCTGGAGGAGATCCATTCTCCGGGGTACGCAGTATTTT. This codes for CAWRRSILRGTQYF.

The chain recombines TRBV29-1 with TRBJ2-3; perhaps TRBD1 as D (6 bases). The CDR3 extends over 14 amino acids. Germline loops: CDR1 SQVTM, CDR2 ANQGSEA. With 2 bases removed from V and 2 bases from J, the gap between germline ends came to 11 bases. CDR3 loop: CSVERGTLTDTQYF. Written as DNA, the CDR3 is TGCAGCGTTGAAAGGGGGACCCTCACAGATACGCAGTATTTT.

V is TRBV9 and J is TRBJ2-1; a possible D gene is TRBD2 (6 bases). The V and J ends lost 5 bases and 4 bases respectively, with 19 bases between them. The CDR3 loop spans 16 amino acids. Germline V lookup: CDR1 SGDLS, CDR2 YYNGEE. CDR3 protein: CASSYMTGTLYNEQFF. CDR3 coding DNA: TGTGCCAGCAGTTATATGACCGGGACTCTTTACAATGAGCAGTTCTTC. Combining the CDR3 with reference TRBV9 and TRBJ2-1 gives the whole variable domain DSGVTQTPKHLITATGQRVTLRCSPRSGDLSVYWYQQSLDQGLQFLIQYYNGEERAKGNILERFSAQQFPDLHSELNLSSLELGDSALYFCASSYMTGTLYNEQFFGPGTRLTVL.

V usage is TRBV4-3 and J usage is TRBJ2-5; D unclear. The germline V and J ends were trimmed by 0 bases and 5 bases, with 13 bases remaining between them. The CDR3 has 15 residues. Germline values: CDR1 LGHNA, CDR2 YSLEER. The CDR3 sequence: CASSQDSSGLETQYF. The CDR3 DNA reads TGCGCCAGCAGCCAAGATTCTTCGGGCCTCGAGACCCAGTACTTC.

This clonotype was recorded a few times. The chain recombines TRBV5-1 with TRBJ1-1, with TRBD1 as a possible D gene (6 bases). Trimming took 4 bases from V and 5 from J, leaving 12 bases between them. The CDR3 spans 13 residues. Per the germline V gene, CDR1 is SGHRS and CDR2 is YFSETQ. Written as DNA, the CDR3 is TGCGCCAGCAGCAGGGACATAAAAACTGAAGCTTTCTTT. Translated, it gives CASSRDIKTEAFF.

V and J are TRBV24-1 and TRBJ2-1, with 11 bases matching TRBD1. V lost 7 bases, J lost 8 bases, and 9 bases stayed unmatched. The CDR3 loop spans 15 amino acids. Germline V gene data show CDR1 as KGHDR and CDR2 as SFDVKD. The CDR3 reads CATSETGTGGDEQFF. For the CDR3, the DNA is TGTGCCACCAGCGAGACCGGGACAGGGGGTGATGAGCAGTTCTTC.

J is TRBJ2-5 and V is TRBV21-1; the table's D call, TRBD1, was not checked against the DNA. TRBV21-1 is deemed a pseudogene. The CDR3 loop spans 13 amino acids. CDR3: CASSPEDPETQYF. The CDR3 DNA reads as TGTGCCAGCTCCCCGGAAGACCCGGAGACCCAGTACTTC.